Following are 4 T cell receptor beta chains from one sample sequenced in a study of regulatory T cells in long-lasting Graves disease. The TCR beta library used iRepertoire HTBI primers with Arm-PCR amplification of CDR3. TCRdb ran MiXCR on the multiplex PCR reads and lists one entry per CDR3 protein. The sample lists 200,000 to 300,000 distinct CDR3 sequences, 20% to 25% seen once, with about 15% in the top ten. Time point defined: newly diagnosed GD, antithyroid drugs for less than 3 months. From PBMCs, RNA was extracted and then used to make the TCR library. The source material was peripheral blood mononuclear cells (PBMCs), sampled at new diagnosis, from a patient treated with antithyroid drugs. The receptors were sampled from a female donor with Graves disease.

J is TRBJ2-4 and V is TRBV20-1; the match to TRBD2 covers 11 bases. V was clipped by 1 base and J by 6 bases; unmatched bases: 8. Germline V lookup: CDR1 DFQATT, CDR2 SNEGSKA (reference sequence). CDR3 length: 16 amino acids. The CDR3 nucleotides are TGCAGTGCTAGAGTATATAGCGGGGGGGCTGGAAACATTCAGTACTTC. It is translated as CSARVYSGGAGNIQYF.

This clonotype occurred many times. The rearrangement joins TRBV19 to TRBJ2-3; D is undetermined. Trimming took 9 bases from V and 0 from J, leaving 13 bases between them. Germline-derived CDR1 and CDR2 are LNHDA and SQIVND (reference sequence). The CDR3 is 14 residues long. The chain's CDR3 is CASSRGGSTDTQYF. In nucleotides, the CDR3 is TGTGCCAGCAGCCGAGGTGGGAGCACAGATACGCAGTATTTT.

This chain joins TRBV27 and TRBJ2-2, with D unresolved. This CDR3 is built from 12 residues. V lost 6 bases to trimming and J lost 6 bases, with 8 bases between them. From germline, CDR1 is MNHEY and CDR2 SMNVEV (reference sequence). The CDR3 region has the DNA TGTGCCAGCAGGGGTGTAGCCGGGGAGCTGTTTTTT. It is translated as CASRGVAGELFF.

J is TRBJ1-1 and V is TRBV18, with TRBD1 identical over 7 bases. Germline trimming cut 3 bases from V and 4 bases from J; bases unmatched to any gene: 5. Germline V gene lookup returns CDR1 KGHSH and CDR2 LQKENI. The CDR3 is 14 amino acids. CDR3 nucleotide sequence: TGTGCCAGCTCACCCTCGGGACAGTTCACTGAAGCTTTCTTT. This translates into CASSPSGQFTEAFF.